The 25 T cell receptor beta chains given below trace back to one sample, sequenced in a study of blood T cell repertoires in COVID-19. Clones were read by immunoSEQ multiplex PCR, and TCRdb kept only the in-frame ones, dropping some. The sample lists about 340,000 clones; roughly 90% were seen once. The sequencing input was peripheral blood. The receptors here all came from a woman aged 70 to 79 with COVID-19, enrolled during active disease.

The chain recombines TRBV4-3 with TRBJ1-5; TRBD1 agrees at 7 bases. The ends lost 5 bases at V and 5 bases at J; junction bases unmatched: 9. The V gene's germline CDR1 is LGHNA and CDR2 YSLEER. CDR3 length: 15 residues. CDR3 nucleotides: TGCGCCAGCAGCTTACGCCTTGACAGGGATCAGCCCCAGCATTTT. This gives the protein CASSLRLDRDQPQHF.

The CDR3 DNA reads TGTGCCAGCAGCCATCCTGAACTAAATCCTAGCACAGATACGCAGTATTTT. As protein: CASSHPELNPSTDTQYF. The V call is TRBV7-6, the J call TRBJ2-3; no definite D call. V gave up 5 bases and J gave up 0 bases, with 18 bases separating them. The CDR3 extends over 17 amino acids. The V gene's germline CDR1 is SGHVS and CDR2 FNYEAQ.

The CDR3 region has the DNA TGCAGCGTGCGGGGGTTGGTTAACACTGAAGCTTTCTTT. Its protein is CSVRGLVNTEAFF. The genes are TRBV29-1 and TRBJ1-1; tentative D call: TRBD1 (5 bases). Trimming removed 6 bases from V and 2 bases from J, with 13 bases in between. Germline assignment: CDR1 SQVTM and CDR2 ANQGSEA. The CDR3 sequence is 13 residues long. The full variable domain, with the rest looked up from reference TRBV29-1 and TRBJ1-1, is SAVISQKPSRDICQRGTSLTIQCQVDSQVTMMFWYRQQPGQSLTLIATANQGSEATYESGFVIDKFPISRPNLTFSTLTVSNMSPEDSSIYLCSVRGLVNTEAFFGQGTRLTVV.

The J gene is TRBJ2-7, the V gene TRBV3-1 (or the pseudogene TRBV3-2); 7 nucleotides match TRBD2. The germline gives CDR1 LGHDT, CDR2 YNNKEL (reference sequence). The CDR3 has 16 residues. J lost 0 bases, V lost 5 bases, and 10 bases had no gene match. CDR3 in amino acids: CASSLTGGSRSYEQYF. The CDR3 bases are TGTGCCAGCAGCTTAACGGGAGGCAGCCGCTCCTACGAGCAGTACTTC.

The rearrangement uses TRBV12-3 or TRBV12-4 and TRBJ1-2, with TRBD1 as a possible D gene (6 bases). V shed 8 bases and J shed 7 bases, with 14 bases lying between them. The CDR3 covers 12 residues. The CDR3 here is CASGTGLAGYTF. As DNA, the CDR3 is TGTGCCAGCGGAACAGGGCTCGCTGGCTACACCTTC.

Worth noting for this clone: In the same sample, other DNA sequences code for this CDR3. This rearrangement joins TRBV20-1 to TRBJ2-3, with 7 positions matching TRBD2. CDR3 length: 13 amino acids. The germline CDR1 and CDR2 sequences are DFQATT and SNEGSKA (reference sequence). Trimming removed 3 bases from V and 1 base from J; junction bases left unmatched: 1. CDR3 sequence reads: CSASGGGTDTQYF. The DNA for the CDR3 is TGCAGTGCTAGTGGGGGGGGCACAGATACGCAGTATTTT.

The V gene is TRBV12-5, the J gene TRBJ1-1; D is perhaps TRBD1 (6 bases). Germline lookup yields CDR1 LGHNT and CDR2 FRNRAP. This CDR3 is built from 19 residues. Trimming took off 0 bases at V and 5 bases at J, with 25 bases between the two ends. CDR3: CASGLVPPNRLQGATEAFF. The CDR3 DNA reads as TGTGCTAGTGGTTTGGTCCCTCCGAACCGTCTACAGGGAGCAACTGAAGCTTTCTTT.

This clone was seen a single time. In DNA form, the CDR3 reads TGTGCCAGCAGACCGGGACAGGGAGATTCACCCCTCCACTTT. Its protein is CASRPGQGDSPLHF. The chain recombines TRBV27 with TRBJ1-6; 9 bases agree with TRBD1. The CDR3 sequence is 14 residues long. Losses at the gene ends were 6 bases for V and 8 bases for J; bases not matched to a gene: 5. Germline CDR1 is MNHEY and CDR2 is SMNVEV (reference sequence).

The chain combines TRBV5-1 with TRBJ1-4, with 7 bases identical to TRBD1. V gave up 3 bases and J gave up 7 bases; unmatched junction bases: 12. Germline V gene data show CDR1 as SGHRS and CDR2 as YFSETQ. The CDR3 covers 16 residues. The chain's CDR3 is CASSSGPTGLGEKLFF. The CDR3 coding sequence is TGCGCCAGCAGCTCCGGACCGACAGGGTTGGGTGAAAAACTGTTTTTT.

The V and J genes are TRBV24-1 and TRBJ1-6; 7 bases match TRBD1. After removal of 0 bases from V and 8 bases from J, the junction contained 12 bases not matched to a gene. This CDR3 has 18 amino acids. Germline V gene sequence: CDR1 KGHDR, CDR2 SFDVKD. The CDR3: CATSDLPPDRWSDSPLHF. DNA of the CDR3: TGTGCCACCAGTGATTTGCCGCCGGACAGGTGGTCTGATTCACCCCTCCACTTT.

CDR3 protein: CASSQGTYGNTIYF. The CDR3 DNA sequence: TGCGCCAGCAGCCAAGGGACATATGGAAACACCATATATTTT. The chain combines TRBV4-1 with TRBJ1-3; D is perhaps TRBD1 (5 bases). CDR1 MGHRA and CDR2 YSYEKL come from the germline V gene. V lost 1 base to trimming and J lost 3 bases, with 7 bases between them. The CDR3 consists of 14 residues.

This clone has more than one count but fewer than ten. The chain has TRBV14 and TRBJ1-6; unclear D gene. Trimming removed 1 base at V and 9 bases at J, with 10 bases between. CDR3 length: 14 residues. Germline values: CDR1 SGHDN, CDR2 FVKESK. CDR3 in DNA: TGTGCCAGCAGCCAAGTATCTGTCAGTTCACCCCTCCACTTT. It specifies CASSQVSVSSPLHF.

This clone was observed a single time. V gene TRBV18 combines with J gene TRBJ1-4, with no clear D. The V gene lost 4 bases and the J gene lost 8 bases, with 11 bases spanning the gap. CDR1 is KGHSH and CDR2 is LQKENI in the germline V gene. This CDR3 has 13 amino acids. Here the CDR3 DNA reads TGTGCCAGCTCACGAGAAACGCGGGAAAAACTGTTTTTT. Its protein is CASSRETREKLFF.

The J gene is TRBJ1-3, the V gene TRBV3-1 (or the pseudogene TRBV3-2); 7 nucleotides align to TRBD1. After removal of 2 bases from V and 4 bases from J, the junction contained 5 bases not matched to a gene. In germline, CDR1 is LGHDT, CDR2 YNNKEL (reference sequence). CDR3 size: 15 residues. In DNA, the CDR3 is TGTGCCAGCAGCCAATTATGGACAGGAGGAAACACCATATATTTT. The encoded protein is CASSQLWTGGNTIYF.

This chain links TRBV7-9 with TRBJ2-5, with D perhaps matching TRBD1 (6 bases). From germline, CDR1 is SEHNR and CDR2 FQNEAQ (reference sequence). V was pared by 1 base and J by 3 bases, with 12 bases between. The CDR3 loop spans 15 amino acids. CDR3 sequence reads: CASSLGRGVKETQYF. The CDR3 DNA sequence: TGTGCCAGCAGCTTAGGCAGGGGCGTGAAAGAGACCCAGTACTTC.

The chain links TRBV7-9 to TRBJ2-7; TRBD1 is a possible D gene (6 bases). The CDR3 contains 14 residues. Germline assignment: CDR1 SEHNR and CDR2 FQNEAQ (reference sequence). V was shortened by 2 bases and J by 3 bases, with 11 bases between the two germline ends. CDR3: CASSLQGLNYEQYF. The CDR3 DNA reads as TGTGCCAGCAGCTTACAGGGGCTTAACTACGAGCAGTACTTC.

This clone appeared a few times. The rearrangement uses TRBV7-9 and TRBJ1-1, with 12 positions matching TRBD1. Germline V gene data show CDR1 as SEHNR and CDR2 as FQNEAQ (reference sequence). Trimming took 5 bases from V and 1 from J; bases not matched to a gene: 8. The CDR3 sequence is 17 residues long. CDR3 loop: CASSLGQGAVENTEAFF. CDR3 in DNA: TGTGCCAGCAGCCTGGGACAGGGGGCCGTGGAGAACACTGAAGCTTTCTTT.

The chain couples TRBV30 to TRBJ2-2; 10 nucleotides agree with TRBD1. J gave up 4 bases and V 5 bases, and 1 base lay outside the gene matches. CDR1 GTSNPN and CDR2 SVGIG come from the germline V gene (reference sequence). CDR3 size: 13 residues. Here the CDR3 reads CAWGQGGTGELFF. The CDR3 DNA follows: TGTGCCTGGGGACAGGGGGGCACCGGGGAGCTGTTTTTT.

The chain combines TRBV20-1 with TRBJ1-3; D gene ambiguous. The CDR3 runs to 13 residues. Germline CDR1 DFQATT, CDR2 SNEGSKA (reference sequence). Trimming stripped 3 bases from V and 0 bases from J, with 6 bases between. The CDR3: CSASPSSGNTIYF. CDR3 DNA: TGCAGTGCTAGTCCCAGCTCTGGAAACACCATATATTTT.

The chain links TRBV28 to TRBJ1-1; no reliable D call. Germline CDR1 reads MDHEN; CDR2 reads SYDVKM. The length of the CDR3 is 13 residues. The V and J ends lost 6 bases and 7 bases respectively, with 15 bases between them. In DNA form, the CDR3 reads TGTGCCAGCAGCCGCAAGGAGGGATTTGAAGCTTTCTTT. Its protein product is CASSRKEGFEAFF.

This chain joins TRBV7-8 and TRBJ1-3, with 8 bases aligning to TRBD1. Germline V gene data show CDR1 as SGHVS and CDR2 as FQNEAQ. This CDR3 is built from 16 residues. The J segment lost 4 bases and the V segment lost 2 bases, leaving 7 bases of the junction unmatched. The CDR3 sequence: CASSLTTGGTGNTIYF. The DNA of the CDR3 is TGTGCCAGCAGCTTAACCACAGGGGGTACCGGAAACACCATATATTTT.

V usage is TRBV11-3 and J usage is TRBJ2-1; 7 bases align to TRBD2. With V trimmed by 2 bases and J by 2 bases, 3 bases remained unmatched. Per the germline V gene, CDR1 is SGHNT and CDR2 is YENEEA. The CDR3 consists of 15 residues. This CDR3 reads CASSLMGTTYNEQFF. CDR3 DNA: TGTGCCAGCAGCTTAATGGGGACTACCTACAATGAGCAGTTCTTC.

The CDR3 sequence: CASSYSGAGYYEQYF. The CDR3 nucleotides read TGTGCCAGCAGTTACTCAGGAGCGGGATACTACGAGCAGTACTTC. The V gene is TRBV6-5, the J gene TRBJ2-7, with 7 positions matching TRBD2. CDR1 is MNHEY, CDR2 SVGAGI, per germline. The J segment lost 3 bases and the V segment lost 0 bases, leaving 5 bases of the junction unmatched. The CDR3 has 15 amino acids.

The chain combines TRBV9 with TRBJ1-2; 9 nucleotides align to TRBD1. J was trimmed by 1 base and V by 6 bases; bases with no gene match: 7. The CDR3 covers 15 residues. Germline V gene sequence: CDR1 SGDLS, CDR2 YYNGEE. The DNA of the CDR3 is TGTGCCAGCAACCTAGGACAGGGGAATAACTATGGCTACACCTTC. It yields the protein CASNLGQGNNYGYTF.

The J gene is TRBJ1-6, the V gene TRBV12-3 or TRBV12-4; D is perhaps TRBD1 (5 bases). The CDR3 has 12 amino acids. The V gene lost 4 bases and the J gene lost 9 bases, with 7 bases spanning the gap. The CDR3 DNA is TGTGCCAGCAGTTACAGGTCTTCACCCCTCCACTTT. Its translation is CASSYRSSPLHF.